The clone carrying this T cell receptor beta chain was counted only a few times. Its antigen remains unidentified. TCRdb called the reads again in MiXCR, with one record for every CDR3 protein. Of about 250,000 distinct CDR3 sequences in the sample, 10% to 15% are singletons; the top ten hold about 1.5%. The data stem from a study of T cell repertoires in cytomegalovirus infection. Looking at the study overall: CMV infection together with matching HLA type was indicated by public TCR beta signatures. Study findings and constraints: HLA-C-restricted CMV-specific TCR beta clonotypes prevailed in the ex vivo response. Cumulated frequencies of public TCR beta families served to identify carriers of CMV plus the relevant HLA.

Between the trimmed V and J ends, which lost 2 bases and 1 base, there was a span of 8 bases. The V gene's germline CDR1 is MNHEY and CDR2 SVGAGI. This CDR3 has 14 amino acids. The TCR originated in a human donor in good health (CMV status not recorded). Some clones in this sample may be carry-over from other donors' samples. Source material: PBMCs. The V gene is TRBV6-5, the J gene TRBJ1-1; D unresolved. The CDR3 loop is CASSYGRGNTEAFF. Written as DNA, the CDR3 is TGTGCCAGCAGTTACGGCCGGGGGAACACTGAAGCTTTCTTT.